Below, 24 T cell receptor beta chains from the same sample are listed, as sequenced in a study of T-cell reconstitution after alpha-beta-depleted transplantation in children. The TCRbeta library incorporated unique molecular identifiers. TCRdb fed the PCR reads into MiXCR, producing one record per CDR3 protein. This table holds some 70,000 distinct CDR3 sequences, 5.5% to 7.5% found once. This material consisted of PBMCs from the stem cell graft donor, taken from the stem cell graft. These receptors were taken from a human donor who donated a stem cell graft to a child with acute lymphoblastic leukemia.

This clonotype has at least ten counts. The chain uses TRBV29-1 and TRBJ1-1, with D maybe TRBD1 (5 bases). CDR1 is SQVTM and CDR2 is ANQGSEA in the germline V gene. V gave up 3 bases and J gave up 10 bases, with 18 bases separating them. CDR3 length: 13 amino acids. CDR3 nucleotides: TGCAGCGTTGAGTCTGGAAGGGGTTCTGTAGCTTTCTTT. It translates to CSVESGRGSVAFF.

Regarding this clonotype: The junction and the germline gene differ at one end; a read error may be behind it. The CDR3 loop reads CASSQVRNTGDLFF. CDR3 coding DNA: TGCGCCAGCAGCCAAGTACGGAACACCGGGGATCTGTTTTTT. The rearrangement uses TRBV4-3 and TRBJ2-2, with D possibly being TRBD2 (5 bases). This CDR3 region has 14 residues. The germline gives CDR1 LGHNA, CDR2 YSLEER.

This clonotype was picked up many times. The CDR3 reads CSVVSGQVNYGYTF. As DNA, the CDR3 is TGCAGCGTTGTTTCGGGACAGGTTAATTATGGCTACACCTTC. The chain uses TRBV29-1 and TRBJ1-2, with TRBD1 matching 8 bases. The CDR3 totals 14 residues. V lost 4 bases, J lost 5 bases, and 9 bases stayed unmatched. The germline V gene has CDR1 SQVTM and CDR2 ANQGSEA. Full variable domain (missing parts from reference TRBV29-1 and TRBJ1-2): SAVISQKPSRDICQRGTSLTIQCQVDSQVTMMFWYRQQPGQSLTLIATANQGSEATYESGFVIDKFPISRPNLTFSTLTVSNMSPEDSSIYLCSVVSGQVNYGYTFGSGTRLTVV.

This clonotype turned up a few times. This chain uses TRBV7-9 with TRBJ2-3; D unresolved. CDR1 is SEHNR and CDR2 is FQNEAQ in the germline V gene (reference sequence). Trimming removed 1 base from V and 6 bases from J, with 8 bases in between. This CDR3 is 13 amino acids long. The CDR3 DNA sequence: TGTGCCAGCAGCTTAGACGCGAGGGATACGCAGTATTTT. This codes for CASSLDARDTQYF.

This clonotype was recorded many times. The V and J genes are TRBV12-5 and TRBJ1-2; a weak D match, TRBD1 (5 bases). This CDR3 contains 14 residues. Germline CDR1 is LGHNT and CDR2 is FRNRAP. Trimming shortened V by 1 base and J by 6 bases, and 12 bases separated the two germline ends. The CDR3 coding sequence is TGTGCTAGTGGTTTGGAACAGGTTTCGGATGGCTACACCTTC. It specifies CASGLEQVSDGYTF.

Concerning this clonotype: One base away lies a much larger clone, so this may be a sequencing read error. J is TRBJ2-2 and V is TRBV28, with D unresolved. V lost 2 bases to trimming and J lost 4 bases, with 14 bases between them. This CDR3 spans 16 amino acids. Germline V gene data show CDR1 as MDHEN and CDR2 as SYDVKM. CDR3 residues: CASSLPLSAITGELFF. CDR3 bases: TGTGCCAGCAGTTTACCATTGTCAGCGATCACCGGGGAGCTGTTTTTT.

For the CDR3, the DNA is TGCGCCAGCAGTCAAACCCCGGGTCTTCCAGGTAGTGTAGGAGGAGAGACCCAGTACTTC. Its protein product is CASSQTPGLPGSVGGETQYF. This rearrangement joins TRBV23-1 to TRBJ2-5; perhaps TRBD2 as D (5 bases). TRBV23-1 is flagged as an ORF with uncertain function. This CDR3 region has 20 residues. V was cut by 2 bases and J by 4 bases, with 29 bases left in between.

This clonotype was seen at least ten times. This rearrangement joins TRBV29-1 to TRBJ1-5; 8 nucleotides agree with TRBD1. Germline V gene sequence: CDR1 SQVTM, CDR2 ANQGSEA. This CDR3 has 13 amino acids. Trimming took 5 bases from V and 7 from J; bases not matched to a gene: 7. DNA for the CDR3: TGCAGCGTTCGCGGACAGGGCAGCCAGCCCCAGCATTTT. Encoded protein: CSVRGQGSQPQHF.

This clonotype was seen only a few times. The chain has TRBV18 and TRBJ2-1; D perhaps matches TRBD1 (6 bases). V was clipped by 6 bases and J by 2 bases, with 11 bases between them. Per the germline V gene, CDR1 is KGHSH and CDR2 is LQKENI. This CDR3 contains 14 residues. CDR3 residues: CASSKQGPYNEQFF. The CDR3 region has the DNA TGTGCCAGCTCGAAACAGGGCCCCTACAATGAGCAGTTCTTC.

This clonotype occurred many times. The rearrangement joins TRBV7-2 to TRBJ2-3, with TRBD2 as a possible D gene (6 bases). CDR3 length: 15 amino acids. Germline V lookup: CDR1 SGHTA, CDR2 FQGNSA. V was clipped by 8 bases and J by 6 bases, with 21 bases between them. CDR3 sequence (DNA): TGTGCCAGCTTAGGCCGAGGGACTGGGCAGGATACGCAGTATTTT. This codes for CASLGRGTGQDTQYF.

The table lists this clonotype with a few counts. The chain recombines TRBV15 with TRBJ1-1; D remains unclear. The V gene lost 1 base and the J gene lost 2 bases, with 8 bases spanning the gap. Germline lookup yields CDR1 LNHNV and CDR2 YYDKDF (reference sequence). This CDR3 is 14 amino acids long. CDR3: CATSRAGSNTEAFF. DNA for the CDR3: TGTGCCACCAGCAGAGCTGGGTCCAACACTGAAGCTTTCTTT.

This clonotype came up many times. The chain has TRBV29-1 and TRBJ1-3; a possible D gene is TRBD1 (5 bases). The V end lost 7 bases, the J end lost 7 bases, and 23 bases lay between the germline ends. Germline values: CDR1 SQVTM, CDR2 ANQGSEA. This CDR3 is 15 amino acids long. The CDR3 nucleotides read TGCAGCGGGCGGGGGGGGAACACGAGAGAGAACACCATATATTTT. Translation gives CSGRGGNTRENTIYF.

This clonotype appeared a few times. The J gene is TRBJ1-1, the V gene TRBV18, with a weak D call TRBD1 (6 bases). Germline CDR1 KGHSH, CDR2 LQKENI. The CDR3 length is 13 residues. V dropped 4 bases and J dropped 2 bases, with 8 bases sitting between them. CDR3 residues: CASSQGQNTEAFF. DNA of the CDR3: TGTGCCAGCTCACAGGGACAAAACACTGAAGCTTTCTTT.

This chain joins TRBV7-3 and TRBJ2-1; 9 nucleotides line up with TRBD1. This CDR3 comprises 15 residues. J lost 7 bases, V lost 2 bases, and 6 bases had no gene match. Germline V lookup: CDR1 SGHTA, CDR2 FQGTGA. The CDR3 bases are TGTGCCAGCAGCTTAGGGGACAGGGAGCGAAATGAGCAGTTCTTC. Translating gives CASSLGDRERNEQFF.

Ten or more counts support this clonotype. The chain combines TRBV6-2 or TRBV6-3 with TRBJ1-5; possibly TRBD1 for D (5 bases). This CDR3 is 14 amino acids long. Germline V gene lookup returns CDR1 MNHEY and CDR2 SVGEGT. Trimming pared 4 bases from V and 4 bases from J, leaving 11 bases between. The CDR3 coding sequence is TGTGCCAGCAGTTCTACAGGCTGGAATCAGCCCCAGCATTTT. Protein sequence: CASSSTGWNQPQHF.

This clonotype was recorded at least ten times. The chain carries TRBV12-3 or TRBV12-4 and TRBJ1-3; D is possibly TRBD1 (5 bases). The germline V and J ends were trimmed by 5 bases and 0 bases, with 20 bases remaining between them. This CDR3 has 18 residues. The CDR3: CASSARDLTLFSGNTIYF. The CDR3 nucleotides read TGTGCCAGCAGTGCTCGGGACCTTACACTGTTCTCTGGAAACACCATATATTTT.

This clonotype occurred many times. This sequence joins TRBV12-3 or TRBV12-4 and TRBJ1-3; D may be TRBD1 (5 bases). The CDR3 contains 14 residues. Trimming cost V 6 bases and J 2 bases, with 11 bases left between them. The CDR3 DNA reads TGTGCCAGCAGAACTGGGACGCCTGGAAACACCATATATTTT. It translates to CASRTGTPGNTIYF.

This clonotype turned up a few times. The J gene is TRBJ1-2, the V gene TRBV15, with D uncertain. The CDR3 loop spans 13 amino acids. V was clipped by 5 bases and J by 2 bases, with 9 bases between them. The germline V gene encodes CDR1 LNHNV and CDR2 YYDKDF (reference sequence). CDR3 amino acids: CATSGSLNYGYTF. The CDR3 DNA reads TGTGCCACCAGCGGGTCCCTCAACTATGGCTACACCTTC.

Many counts were recorded for this clonotype. This rearrangement joins TRBV5-1 to TRBJ2-5, with 11 bases fitting TRBD2. Germline V gives CDR1 SGHRS, CDR2 YFSETQ. There are 15 residues in the CDR3. Unmatched junction bases numbered 8, after V lost 6 bases and J lost 4 bases. The CDR3 sequence is CASTPLAGEVETQYF. CDR3 in DNA: TGCGCCAGCACCCCACTAGCGGGAGAGGTAGAGACCCAGTACTTC.

There are many counts of this clonotype. J is TRBJ2-3 and V is TRBV7-6; D ambiguous. Germline V gene data show CDR1 as SGHVS and CDR2 as FNYEAQ. The CDR3 sequence is 17 residues long. Trimming removed 3 bases from V and 2 bases from J, with 18 bases in between. CDR3 region: CASSLAPAAFSTDTQYF. CDR3 DNA sequence: TGTGCCAGCAGCTTGGCCCCTGCTGCCTTCTCCACAGATACGCAGTATTTT.

There are many counts of this clonotype. V usage is TRBV7-8 and J usage is TRBJ1-5; 7 positions agree with TRBD1. CDR1 is SGHVS, CDR2 FQNEAQ, per germline. The junction had 15 bases not matched to a gene; V was cut back by 5 bases and J by 5 bases. The CDR3 totals 17 residues. The CDR3 reads CASSPRGGQLIYQPQHF. CDR3 bases: TGTGCCAGCAGCCCACGGGGGGGACAGCTAATCTATCAGCCCCAGCATTTT.

This clonotype was counted only a few times. The chain links TRBV5-1 to TRBJ2-2; TRBD1 agrees at 7 bases. In germline, CDR1 is SGHRS, CDR2 YFSETQ. The CDR3 sequence is 14 residues long. Trimming at V came to 3 bases and at J to 7 bases, leaving 6 bases not matched to a gene. The DNA for the CDR3 is TGCGCCAGCAGCTGGACAGGACAGGACGGGGAGCTGTTTTTT. Protein: CASSWTGQDGELFF.

This clonotype was found many times. The rearrangement uses TRBV7-2 and TRBJ1-2, with D unresolved. Germline-derived CDR1 and CDR2 are SGHTA and FQGNSA. Trimming left V 1 base short and J 6 bases short, with 12 bases between. CDR3 length equals 14 residues. The CDR3 reads CASSLGWGIDGYTF. In DNA form, the CDR3 reads TGTGCCAGCAGCTTAGGCTGGGGAATCGATGGCTACACCTTC.

This clonotype was found many times. The chain carries TRBV12-3 or TRBV12-4 and TRBJ2-7; D ambiguous. CDR3 length: 12 amino acids. V lost 5 bases to trimming and J lost 5 bases, with 10 bases between them. CDR3 sequence reads: CASSPLTDEQYF. Written as DNA, the CDR3 is TGTGCCAGCAGTCCACTTACCGACGAGCAGTACTTC.